The subject of this entry is one T cell receptor (beta chain). The assay was immunoSEQ multiplex PCR, and TCRdb's table has in-frame clones only and misses some. Here the sample spans some 660,000 clones, around 87% being singletons. V dropped 4 bases and J dropped 1; count of bases not matched to a gene: 15. Germline lookup yields CDR1 SGDLS and CDR2 YYNGEE. This CDR3 has 20 amino acids. The entry originates in a study of shared T cell receptors in the human thymus. The sample was also reused in another study, on human thymus T cells.

The clonotype comes from a boy under two years old with a congenital heart defect. Sequencing input: thymocytes. V and J are TRBV9 and TRBJ2-3, with 13 bases lining up with TRBD2. The CDR3 DNA reads as TGTGCCAGCAGCCCTACTCGGACTAGCGGGGGCCTAGAGCGCACAGATACGCAGTATTTT. Its protein is CASSPTRTSGGLERTDTQYF. The full variable domain, its missing parts supplied by reference TRBV9 and TRBJ2-3, is DSGVTQTPKHLITATGQRVTLRCSPRSGDLSVYWYQQSLDQGLQFLIQYYNGEERAKGNILERFSAQQFPDLHSELNLSSLELGDSALYFCASSPTRTSGGLERTDTQYFGPGTRLTVL.